This entry features one TCR beta chain sequence. The V gene's germline CDR1 is SEHNR and CDR2 FQNEAQ (reference sequence). This CDR3 has 19 residues. Trimming removed 1 base at V and 7 bases at J, with 26 bases between. This sample was taken from a study of control samples from healthy donors and cancer patients. The protocol was immunoSEQ multiplex PCR, while the TCRdb copy is restricted to in-frame clones and leaves out a portion. The profile shows 130,000 or so clones, 90% to 95% of them singletons. This clonotype was obtained from a man in his forties or fifties in good health. Input material: blood. This chain joins TRBV7-9 and TRBJ2-1; maybe TRBD2 (5 bases). The CDR3 DNA reads as TGTGCCAGCAGCTTAGAACTTAGAGAGTGGGAGCTAGGTCAGAATGAGCAGTTCTTC. Translation gives CASSLELREWELGQNEQFF. The full variable domain, rest sourced from reference TRBV7-9 and TRBJ2-1, is DTGVSQNPRHKITKRGQNVTFRCDPISEHNRLYWYRQTLGQGPEFLTYFQNEAQLEKSRLLSDRFSAERPKGSFSTLEIQRTEQGDSAMYLCASSLELREWELGQNEQFFGPGTRLTVL.